The 23 T cell receptor beta chains below come from one sample, sequenced in a study of T cells in Graves' hyperthyroidism and ophthalmopathy. RNA transcripts served as the template for amplifying TCR beta CDR3 regions. During a first-round RT-PCR of the TCR CDR3, the HTBI primer set was used. One entry per CDR3 protein, called by TCRdb with MiXCR from the multiplex PCR reads. The data hold roughly 580,000 distinct CDR3 sequences, with more than 45% observed a single time. The sequenced sample consisted of peripheral blood or thyroid tissue (not recorded which). These receptors were obtained from a woman under 30 with Graves' hyperthyroidism.

This clonotype was detected only a few times. The chain uses TRBV2 and TRBJ2-3; no reliable D call. Deletions cut 6 bases from V and 0 bases from J, with 13 bases between. Germline V gives CDR1 SNHLY, CDR2 FYNNEI. This CDR3 is built from 15 residues. CDR3 DNA sequence: TGTGCCAGCAGCGTTGACAACACTAGCACAGATACGCAGTATTTT. Protein product: CASSVDNTSTDTQYF.

The chain employs TRBV24-1 and TRBJ2-5; perhaps D is TRBD1 or TRBD2 (6 bases each). The CDR3 runs to 15 residues. V was trimmed by 4 bases and J by 3 bases, leaving 14 bases between them. The germline CDR1 and CDR2 sequences are KGHDR and SFDVKD. The CDR3 is CATSDPGEGEETQYF. Written as DNA, the CDR3 is TGTGCCACCAGTGACCCGGGAGAGGGGGAAGAGACCCAGTACTTC.

V usage is TRBV2 and J usage is TRBJ1-3, with D uncertain. Germline V lookup: CDR1 SNHLY, CDR2 FYNNEI. The CDR3 consists of 13 residues. With 1 base removed from V and 8 bases from J, the gap between germline ends came to 9 bases. In nucleotides, the CDR3 is TGTGCCAGCAGTGAAGGGCTTGGGGACACCATATATTTT. This codes for CASSEGLGDTIYF.

This chain connects TRBV2 to TRBJ1-6; maybe TRBD1 (5 bases). The CDR3 is made up of 15 amino acids. V was shortened by 5 bases and J by 6 bases, with 14 bases between the two germline ends. CDR1 and CDR2 from the germline V gene are SNHLY and FYNNEI. As DNA, the CDR3 is TGTGCCAGCAGTTTCCGAGGGGACGGTAATTCACCCCTCCACTTT. Its translation: CASSFRGDGNSPLHF.

This clonotype has only one observation. This rearrangement joins TRBV7-8 to TRBJ2-7, with TRBD1 identical over 8 bases. V shed 1 base, J shed 3 bases, and the junction held 11 bases outside the gene matches. CDR1 is SGHVS, CDR2 FQNEAQ, per germline. CDR3 length equals 17 residues. Here the CDR3 DNA reads TGTGCCAGCAGCTTAGACCTAACAGGGGGAAAGGGCTACGAGCAGTACTTC. Its translation is CASSLDLTGGKGYEQYF. Complete variable domain (other parts from reference TRBV7-8 and TRBJ2-7): GAGVSQSPRYKVAKRGQDVALRCDPISGHVSLFWYQQALGQGPEFLTYFQNEAQLDKSGLPSDRFFAERPEGSVSTLKIQRTQQEDSAVYLCASSLDLTGGKGYEQYFGPGTRLTVT.

With respect to this clonotype: Because it lacks the conserved phenylalanine or tryptophan at the end, this CDR3 is likely a read error. This chain joins TRBV20-1 and TRBJ1-1, with 10 bases matching TRBD1. The V gene's germline CDR1 is DFQATT and CDR2 SNEGSKA (reference sequence). Losses at the gene ends were 3 bases for V and 3 bases for J; bases not matched to a gene: 1. This CDR3 comprises 13 residues. CDR3 nucleotides: TGCAGTGCTAGGGGGACAGGGGACACTGAAGCTTTCCTT. Amino acid sequence: CSARGTGDTEAFL.

The chain employs TRBV2 and TRBJ2-7; 7 positions match TRBD1. The CDR3 spans 13 residues. Germline lookup yields CDR1 SNHLY and CDR2 FYNNEI. V lost 11 bases and J lost 4; bases outside the gene matches: 11. The CDR3 bases are TGTGCCCGCGCGAACTCACAGGGGTACGAGCAGTACTTC. Translated: CARANSQGYEQYF.

This chain connects TRBV2 to TRBJ2-7; 7 bases map to TRBD2. This CDR3 region has 16 residues. Germline trimming cut 9 bases from V and 5 bases from J; bases unmatched to any gene: 19. The V gene's germline CDR1 is SNHLY and CDR2 FYNNEI. The CDR3 nucleotides read TGTGCCAGTCGAGGGCTAGCGGCGCCCCATATCGACGAGCAGTACTTC. It codes for CASRGLAAPHIDEQYF.

V and J are TRBV10-3 and TRBJ1-5; 7 bases are shared with TRBD1. Unmatched junction bases numbered 11, after V lost 10 bases and J lost 2 bases. Germline CDR1 ENHRY, CDR2 SYGVKD. The CDR3 consists of 15 residues. CDR3 coding DNA: TGTGCCAGCCGATACAGGGGAGATGGCAATCAGCCCCAGCATTTT. The encoded protein is CASRYRGDGNQPQHF.

The gene calls are TRBV5-1 and TRBJ1-1, with D unclear. Trimming shortened V by 1 base and J by 5 bases, and 15 bases separated the two germline ends. CDR3 length: 15 residues. The germline V gene encodes CDR1 SGHRS and CDR2 YFSETQ. Here the CDR3 DNA reads TGCGCCAGCAGCTTGAGTGTGCAGGTGGGGACTGAAGCTTTCTTT. Translated: CASSLSVQVGTEAFF. Variable domain in full (rest from reference TRBV5-1 and TRBJ1-1): KAGVTQTPRYLIKTRGQQVTLSCSPISGHRSVSWYQQTPGQGLQFLFEYFSETQRNKGNFPGRFSGRQFSNSRSEMNVSTLELGDSALYLCASSLSVQVGTEAFFGQGTRLTVV.

V gene TRBV12-3 or TRBV12-4 combines with J gene TRBJ1-5, with 7 bases aligning to TRBD1. This CDR3 region has 15 residues. Unmatched junction bases numbered 7, after V lost 2 bases and J lost 6 bases. Here the CDR3 reads CASSLTQGRTQPQHF. The CDR3 nucleotides are TGTGCCAGCAGTTTAACACAGGGGAGGACTCAGCCCCAGCATTTT.

CDR3: CASSQRDRGLSEKLFF. The DNA of the CDR3 is TGCGCCAGCAGCCAAAGGGACAGGGGGCTCAGTGAAAAACTGTTTTTT. The chain links TRBV5-1 to TRBJ1-4, with 12 bases fitting TRBD1. V gave up 4 bases and J gave up 7 bases; unmatched junction bases: 8. The CDR3 loop spans 16 amino acids. Germline CDR1 reads SGHRS; CDR2 reads YFSETQ.

The gene calls are TRBV7-2 and TRBJ2-2; unclear D gene. The V gene's germline CDR1 is SGHTA and CDR2 FQGNSA. This CDR3 has 12 amino acids. Trimming removed 1 base from V and 10 bases from J, with 7 bases in between. The CDR3 loop reads CASSLGKVELFF. CDR3 nucleotides: TGTGCCAGCAGCTTAGGCAAAGTGGAGCTGTTTTTT.

The CDR3 reads CASSVKGLNTEAFF. CDR3 sequence (DNA): TGTGCCAGCAGTGTTAAGGGCCTGAACACTGAAGCTTTCTTT. The V and J genes are TRBV2 and TRBJ1-1; no definite D call. Deletions cut 4 bases from V and 0 bases from J, with 9 bases between. CDR3 length: 14 residues. CDR1 and CDR2 (germline): SNHLY, FYNNEI. Full variable domain (rest looked up from reference TRBV2 and TRBJ1-1): EPEVTQTPSHQVTQMGQEVILRCVPISNHLYFYWYRQILGQKVEFLVSFYNNEISEKSEIFDDQFSVERPDGSNFTLKIRSTKLEDSAMYFCASSVKGLNTEAFFGQGTRLTVV.

The chain recombines TRBV20-1 with TRBJ2-2, with 11 positions matching TRBD1. CDR1 DFQATT and CDR2 SNEGSKA come from the germline V gene (reference sequence). This CDR3 has 13 amino acids. Losses at the gene ends were 5 bases for V and 7 bases for J; bases not matched to a gene: 3. CDR3 coding DNA: TGCAGTGCTGGACAGGGGGCAATCGGGGAGCTGTTTTTT. Its translation is CSAGQGAIGELFF.

In its sample, this clonotype was seen a few times. This chain joins TRBV7-9 and TRBJ2-7, with D possibly matching TRBD1 (6 bases). CDR3 length: 15 residues. The germline V gene has CDR1 SEHNR and CDR2 FQNEAQ (reference sequence). V was shortened by 3 bases and J by 3 bases, with 15 bases between the two germline ends. Here the CDR3 DNA reads TGTGCCAGCAGCTTCCCGGACAGTGGATTCTACGAGCAGTACTTC. It encodes CASSFPDSGFYEQYF.

The V gene is TRBV7-2, the J gene TRBJ2-3; D might be TRBD2 (5 bases). Between the trimmed V and J ends, which lost 1 base and 3 bases, there was a span of 11 bases. Germline V lookup: CDR1 SGHTA, CDR2 FQGNSA. This CDR3 comprises 15 residues. CDR3 nucleotide sequence: TGTGCCAGCAGCTTAGGTGGGAGAAGGACAGATACGCAGTATTTT. Amino acids: CASSLGGRRTDTQYF. The entire variable domain, with the rest obtained from reference TRBV7-2 and TRBJ2-3, is as follows: GAGVSQSPSNKVTEKGKDVELRCDPISGHTALYWYRQSLGQGLEFLIYFQGNSAPDKSGLPSDRFSAERTGGSVSTLTIQRTQQEDSAVYLCASSLGGRRTDTQYFGPGTRLTVL.

This rearrangement joins TRBV6-1 to TRBJ1-1; 8 bases are shared with TRBD1. Germline V gene lookup returns CDR1 MNHNS and CDR2 SASEGT. This CDR3 contains 16 residues. Germline trimming cut 0 bases from V and 1 base from J; bases unmatched to any gene: 4. The DNA of the CDR3 is TGTGCCAGCAGTGAAGCGGAAACAGGGGGGAACACTGAAGCTTTCTTT. This sequence encodes CASSEAETGGNTEAFF.

There are many counts of this clonotype. V usage is TRBV28 and J usage is TRBJ2-5; possible D gene TRBD2, 6 bases. CDR3 size: 13 residues. Germline V gene data show CDR1 as MDHEN and CDR2 as SYDVKM. V shed 10 bases and J shed 7 bases, with 19 bases lying between them. The CDR3 coding sequence is TGTGCCACCGGATTGGAGGGAGACGGGACCCAGTACTTC. Its translation: CATGLEGDGTQYF.

In DNA, the CDR3 is TGTGCCAGCAGGCCACAGGGGCTGAACACTGAAGCTTTCTTT. Protein sequence: CASRPQGLNTEAFF. The rearrangement joins TRBV9 to TRBJ1-1; TRBD1 agrees at 7 bases. In germline, CDR1 is SGDLS, CDR2 YYNGEE. There are 14 residues in the CDR3. The V and J ends lost 5 bases and 0 bases, in that order; junction bases with no gene match: 4. Variable domain in full (rest from reference TRBV9 and TRBJ1-1): DSGVTQTPKHLITATGQRVTLRCSPRSGDLSVYWYQQSLDQGLQFLIQYYNGEERAKGNILERFSAQQFPDLHSELNLSSLELGDSALYFCASRPQGLNTEAFFGQGTRLTVV.

With respect to this clonotype: Mismatch with germline at one junction end may stem from a read error. The rearrangement joins TRBV29-1 to TRBJ1-4; tentatively, D is TRBD1 (5 bases). This CDR3 comprises 13 residues. CDR1 is SQVTM, CDR2 ANQGSEA, per germline. CDR3 nucleotide sequence: TGCAGCGTTGAAGATTGGCCAGGCAGGGATCAGACGTTT. Translation: CSVEDWPGRDQTF.

This clonotype was observed at least ten times. The junction differs from germline at one of its ends, possibly a read error. V gene TRBV10-3 combines with J gene TRBJ1-5; the D is unclear. The CDR3 runs 16 residues. Germline V lookup: CDR1 ENHRY, CDR2 SYGVKD. The CDR3 sequence is CASSEQPGKSNQPQHF. In DNA form, the CDR3 reads TGTGCCAGCAGTGAACAGCCTGGGAAGAGCAATCAGCCCCAGCATTTT.

This clonotype was seen a handful of times. CDR3 residues: CSAAGQGSNQPQHF. In DNA, the CDR3 is TGCAGTGCTGCGGGACAGGGGAGCAATCAGCCCCAGCATTTT. V usage is TRBV20-1 and J usage is TRBJ1-5, with 10 bases aligning to TRBD1. The CDR3 is 14 amino acids. J lost 1 base, V lost 5 bases, and 2 bases had no gene match. Germline-derived CDR1 and CDR2 are DFQATT and SNEGSKA (reference sequence).